A single sample gave rise to the 30 T cell receptor beta chains below, sequenced in a study of blood T cell repertoires in COVID-19. TCRdb keeps only in-frame clones here, not all; method: immunoSEQ multiplex PCR. The table records about 80,000 clones, around three quarters of them present only once. Sequences were obtained from peripheral blood. These receptors all come from a man aged 45-65 years with active or convalescent COVID-19.

The gene calls are TRBV25-1 and TRBJ2-5, with 7 nucleotides matching TRBD1. This CDR3 has 13 amino acids. V lost 3 bases to trimming and J lost 5 bases; unmatched junction nucleotides: 3. The germline V gene encodes CDR1 MGHDK and CDR2 SYGVNS. CDR3 loop: CASSDGDSETQYF. CDR3 in DNA: TGTGCCAGCAGTGATGGGGACAGCGAGACCCAGTACTTC. The full variable domain, with the rest looked up from reference TRBV25-1 and TRBJ2-5, is EADIYQTPRYLVIGTGKKITLECSQTMGHDKMYWYQQDPGMELHLIHYSYGVNSTEKGDLSSESTVSRIRTEHFPLTLESARPSHTSQYLCASSDGDSETQYFGPGTRLLVL.

The V gene is TRBV6-2 or TRBV6-3, the J gene TRBJ2-7; 11 positions match TRBD1. Germline V gene sequence: CDR1 MNHEY, CDR2 SVGEGT. V trimming: 5 bases; J trimming: 2 bases; junction bases outside the gene matches: 5. This CDR3 has 15 residues. The DNA for the CDR3 is TGTGCCAGCAGTCTCCCGGGACAGGGGGCCTACGAGCAGTACTTC. Translating it yields CASSLPGQGAYEQYF.

The chain is built from TRBV27 and TRBJ2-1; no clear D gene. The CDR3 extends over 15 amino acids. With 3 bases removed from V and 0 bases from J, the gap between germline ends came to 9 bases. Germline loops: CDR1 MNHEY, CDR2 SMNVEV (reference sequence). CDR3 nucleotide sequence: TGTGCCAGCAGTTTCGTGGCTTCCTCCTACAATGAGCAGTTCTTC. Amino acids: CASSFVASSYNEQFF.

V and J are TRBV24-1 and TRBJ2-5; TRBD1 aligns across 10 bases. The CDR3 spans 18 residues. With V trimmed by 6 bases and J by 1 base, 13 bases remained unmatched. Germline CDR1 and CDR2: KGHDR and SFDVKD. The CDR3 DNA follows: TGTGCCACCAGTTCTGCTGGGGCCGACAGGGGGCGCCAAGAGACCCAGTACTTC. Translation: CATSSAGADRGRQETQYF.

The chain has TRBV4-1 and TRBJ2-5; weak D call: TRBD2 (6 bases). V was cut by 6 bases and J by 1 base, with 15 bases left in between. The CDR3 has 15 residues. Germline assignment: CDR1 MGHRA and CDR2 YSYEKL. The CDR3 is CASSRGATGQETQYF. The CDR3 DNA follows: TGCGCCAGCAGTCGCGGGGCTACCGGCCAAGAGACCCAGTACTTC.

The chain recombines TRBV6-5 with TRBJ2-5; 8 bases are a match to TRBD2. The CDR3 runs 14 residues. The ends lost 6 bases at V and 4 bases at J; junction bases unmatched: 7. Germline CDR1 MNHEY, CDR2 SVGAGI. The CDR3 bases are TGTGCCAGCAGCCCCCCGGCGGGGGGAGAGACCCAGTACTTC. It translates to CASSPPAGGETQYF.

This clone was recorded once. This sequence joins TRBV29-1 and TRBJ1-1, with D possibly TRBD1 on 6 matching bases. The V end lost 4 bases, the J end lost 6 bases, and 9 bases lay between the germline ends. The CDR3 loop spans 11 amino acids. Germline V CDR1 and CDR2: SQVTM, ANQGSEA. CDR3 loop: CSVGGHAEAFF. The CDR3 DNA reads as TGCAGCGTTGGGGGGCACGCTGAAGCTTTCTTT.

The chain uses TRBV5-8 and TRBJ2-7; no definite D call. This CDR3 contains 15 residues. Germline V gives CDR1 SGHTS, CDR2 YDEGEE. Deletions cut 0 bases from V and 0 bases from J, with 10 bases between. CDR3 coding DNA: TGTGCCAGCAGCTTGGCCCCTGCGGTCTCCTACGAGCAGTACTTC. This encodes CASSLAPAVSYEQYF.

The chain joins TRBV3-1 (or the pseudogene TRBV3-2) to TRBJ2-1, with 7 bases aligning to TRBD1. Losses at the gene ends were 3 bases for V and 10 bases for J; bases not matched to a gene: 3. CDR1 is LGHDT, CDR2 YNNKEL, per germline (reference sequence). The CDR3 length is 12 residues. As DNA, the CDR3 is TGTGCCAGCAGCCACCAGGGGGAGGAGCAGTTCTTC. It is translated as CASSHQGEEQFF.

The rearrangement uses TRBV7-2 and TRBJ1-2; a weak D match, TRBD1 (6 bases). The V gene's germline CDR1 is SGHTA and CDR2 FQGNSA. Trimming removed 5 bases at V and 7 bases at J, with 17 bases between. The CDR3 loop spans 14 amino acids. DNA for the CDR3: TGTGCCAGCAGCCTCCCCCCAACAGGGTCTGGCTACACCTTC. It yields the protein CASSLPPTGSGYTF.

The chain links TRBV19 to TRBJ2-4; unclear D gene. The length of the CDR3 is 13 residues. CDR1 is LNHDA and CDR2 is SQIVND in the germline V gene (reference sequence). Trimming removed 5 bases from V and 8 bases from J, with 13 bases in between. This chain's CDR3 is CASSPPFTYIQYF. CDR3 nucleotides: TGTGCCAGTAGTCCCCCGTTCACTTACATTCAGTACTTC.

The rearrangement links TRBV11-3 to TRBJ2-2; D not certain. The CDR3 covers 12 residues. The ends were cut back, 0 bases at V and 8 bases at J, with 4 bases in the middle. Per the germline V gene, CDR1 is SGHNT and CDR2 is YENEEA. This CDR3 reads CASSLDLGELFF. The DNA for the CDR3 is TGTGCCAGCAGCTTAGACCTTGGGGAGCTGTTTTTT.

This rearrangement joins TRBV2 to TRBJ2-5, with 12 bases that match TRBD2. CDR1 is SNHLY, CDR2 FYNNEI, per germline. The length of the CDR3 is 16 residues. J gave up 3 bases and V 5 bases, and 7 bases lay outside the gene matches. The CDR3, as DNA: TGTGCCAGCAGTCCTCGACTAGCGGGGGTGAAAGAGACCCAGTACTTC. Encoded protein: CASSPRLAGVKETQYF.

The rearrangement uses TRBV18 and TRBJ2-7; 7 bases match TRBD1. The CDR3 contains 16 residues. With 2 bases clipped from V and 1 base from J, the junction kept 8 bases outside the gene matches. Germline lookup yields CDR1 KGHSH and CDR2 LQKENI. For the CDR3, the DNA is TGTGCCAGCTCACCAAGCGACAGGGTAGGGTCCTACGAGCAGTACTTC. Its translation: CASSPSDRVGSYEQYF.

The chain has TRBV2 and TRBJ1-2; maybe TRBD1 (5 bases). The CDR3 contains 18 residues. The V end was cut by 4 bases, the J end by 3 bases, with 24 bases between. Germline CDR1 and CDR2: SNHLY and FYNNEI. The CDR3 spells CASSGGRGAVAGYYGYTF. The CDR3 region has the DNA TGTGCCAGCAGTGGGGGCCGAGGCGCGGTAGCGGGATACTATGGCTACACCTTC.

By proportion, this clone is medium-sized. The chain carries TRBV4-1 and TRBJ1-2; 7 bases align to TRBD1. The CDR3 runs to 19 residues. CDR1 and CDR2 from the germline V gene are MGHRA and YSYEKL. V was pared by 4 bases and J by 4 bases, with 21 bases of the junction left unmatched. The CDR3 sequence is CASSPAGGRGPPGGYGYTF. In DNA, the CDR3 is TGCGCCAGCAGCCCCGCGGGAGGGAGGGGGCCACCCGGGGGCTATGGCTACACCTTC.

The rearrangement links TRBV6-1 to TRBJ1-4; TRBD1 aligns across 7 bases. J gave up 12 bases and V 5 bases, and 6 bases lay outside the gene matches. Germline lookup yields CDR1 MNHNS and CDR2 SASEGT. CDR3 length: 12 amino acids. Here the CDR3 reads CASSSPGTELFF. DNA of the CDR3: TGTGCCAGCAGTTCCCCCGGGACAGAACTGTTTTTT.

The chain has TRBV7-9 and TRBJ2-7; TRBD1 is a possible D gene (5 bases). The V end was cut by 3 bases, the J end by 2 bases, with 17 bases between. The CDR3 contains 16 residues. Looked up from germline, CDR1 is SEHNR and CDR2 is FQNEAQ (reference sequence). The CDR3 spells CASSLGIGAAAYEQYF. The CDR3 DNA reads TGTGCCAGCAGCTTGGGGATAGGGGCAGCAGCCTACGAGCAGTACTTC.

This sequence joins TRBV4-1 and TRBJ2-5, with D maybe TRBD2 (7 bases). Germline CDR1 is MGHRA and CDR2 is YSYEKL. The CDR3 sequence is 17 residues long. The V and J ends lost 2 bases and 5 bases respectively, with 21 bases between them. The CDR3 loop is CASSQRLRGGAGETQYF. The CDR3, as DNA: TGCGCCAGCAGCCAAAGGCTCCGTGGGGGGGCAGGGGAGACCCAGTACTTC.

The rearrangement uses TRBV18 and TRBJ2-5; no clear D. The CDR3 contains 11 residues. The germline V gene encodes CDR1 KGHSH and CDR2 LQKENI. Trimming took 8 bases from V and 5 from J, leaving 9 bases between them. The CDR3: CASRTGETQYF. DNA for the CDR3: TGTGCCAGCCGCACCGGGGAGACCCAGTACTTC.

The rearrangement links TRBV7-6 to TRBJ2-3, with TRBD1 matching 9 bases. Trimming at V came to 2 bases and at J to 6 bases, leaving 3 bases not matched to a gene. Germline V lookup: CDR1 SGHVS, CDR2 FNYEAQ. This CDR3 contains 14 residues. CDR3 nucleotides: TGTGCCAGCAGCTTAAACAGGGGGCGGGATACGCAGTATTTT. As protein: CASSLNRGRDTQYF. The whole variable domain, remainder taken from reference TRBV7-6 and TRBJ2-3, is GAGVSQSPRYKVTKRGQDVALRCDPISGHVSLYWYRQALGQGPEFLTYFNYEAQQDKSGLPNDRFSAERPEGSISTLTIQRTEQRDSAMYRCASSLNRGRDTQYFGPGTRLTVL.

The chain is built from TRBV5-5 and TRBJ2-1; D call uncertain. CDR1 and CDR2 (germline): SGHKS, YYEKEE (reference sequence). The germline V and J ends were trimmed by 0 bases and 6 bases, with 10 bases remaining between them. This CDR3 comprises 14 residues. In DNA form, the CDR3 reads TGTGCCAGCAGCTTGGCCGCAGGATTCAATGAGCAGTTCTTC. Amino acids: CASSLAAGFNEQFF.

The chain is built from TRBV9 and TRBJ1-2; tentatively, D is TRBD1 (5 bases). The CDR3 extends over 14 amino acids. V dropped 6 bases and J dropped 0 bases, with 12 bases sitting between them. Germline CDR1 and CDR2: SGDLS and YYNGEE. The CDR3 DNA follows: TGTGCCAGCAATCGGGAGGGGTCTAACTATGGCTACACCTTC. It translates to CASNREGSNYGYTF.

Ten or more counts support this clone. V is TRBV2 and J is TRBJ2-3, with 8 bases aligning to TRBD2. Trimming at V came to 4 bases and at J to 6 bases, leaving 3 bases not matched to a gene. Germline V gene lookup returns CDR1 SNHLY and CDR2 FYNNEI. The CDR3 length is 13 residues. CDR3: CASSGIAGDTQYF. In DNA, the CDR3 is TGTGCCAGCAGTGGGATAGCGGGGGATACGCAGTATTTT. Drawing the rest from reference TRBV2 and TRBJ2-3, the complete variable domain is EPEVTQTPSHQVTQMGQEVILRCVPISNHLYFYWYRQILGQKVEFLVSFYNNEISEKSEIFDDQFSVERPDGSNFTLKIRSTKLEDSAMYFCASSGIAGDTQYFGPGTRLTVL.

V gene TRBV27 combines with J gene TRBJ1-2, with D possibly TRBD1 on 5 matching bases. V lost 6 bases to trimming and J lost 0 bases, with 20 bases between them. This CDR3 contains 17 residues. The V gene's germline CDR1 is MNHEY and CDR2 SMNVEV (reference sequence). The CDR3 DNA reads as TGTGCCAGCAGACGACAGTCCTCAATCCCAGCTAACTATGGCTACACCTTC. It codes for CASRRQSSIPANYGYTF.

This clone was detected a few times. In DNA, the CDR3 is TGTGCCAGCAGTGCCGACAGGGTAGACCGGCCCCAGCATTTT. It codes for CASSADRVDRPQHF. The rearrangement joins TRBV2 to TRBJ1-5; 7 nucleotides agree with TRBD1. The V gene end was trimmed by 4 bases and the J gene end by 9 bases; junction bases not matched to a gene: 9. Germline V CDR1 and CDR2: SNHLY, FYNNEI. This CDR3 spans 14 amino acids. The full variable domain, its missing parts supplied by reference TRBV2 and TRBJ1-5, is EPEVTQTPSHQVTQMGQEVILRCVPISNHLYFYWYRQILGQKVEFLVSFYNNEISEKSEIFDDQFSVERPDGSNFTLKIRSTKLEDSAMYFCASSADRVDRPQHFGDGTRLSIL.

Comment on this clone: The junction differs from germline at one of its ends, possibly a read error. J is TRBJ2-5 and V is TRBV3-1 (or the pseudogene TRBV3-2); the match to TRBD1 covers 8 bases. The V gene's germline CDR1 is LGHDT and CDR2 YNNKEL (reference sequence). The CDR3 has 13 residues. The chain's CDR3 is CASSQEPGGSAHF. The DNA for the CDR3 is TGTGCCAGCAGCCAAGAGCCAGGGGGCAGCGCCCACTTC.

The genes are TRBV15 and TRBJ2-3; D remains ambiguous. The CDR3 runs 15 residues. V lost 0 bases and J 6 bases, leaving 13 bases between the germline ends. Germline loops: CDR1 LNHNV, CDR2 YYDKDF (reference sequence). The CDR3 DNA reads as TGTGCCACCAGCAGAGACGGTCCGTTATCCGATACGCAGTATTTT. Translated, it gives CATSRDGPLSDTQYF.

The chain employs TRBV19 and TRBJ2-3; 8 bases align to TRBD2. The CDR3 runs to 18 residues. The germline V gene encodes CDR1 LNHDA and CDR2 SQIVND (reference sequence). The J segment lost 6 bases and the V segment lost 5 bases, leaving 19 bases of the junction unmatched. The CDR3 nucleotides read TGTGCCAGTAGTCCGGCCCGGGGGGGGCCGTGGATGGTGGATACGCAGTATTTT. Amino acids: CASSPARGGPWMVDTQYF.

The CDR3 loop reads CASSSHPMRGPGGNTQYF. CDR3 DNA: TGTGCCAGCAGCTCCCACCCTATGCGGGGGCCTGGTGGGAATACGCAGTATTTT. The chain links TRBV7-6 to TRBJ2-3, with D possibly matching TRBD2 (7 bases). The CDR3 is 18 residues long. Germline CDR1 reads SGHVS; CDR2 reads FNYEAQ. V dropped 4 bases and J dropped 7 bases, with 27 bases sitting between them.